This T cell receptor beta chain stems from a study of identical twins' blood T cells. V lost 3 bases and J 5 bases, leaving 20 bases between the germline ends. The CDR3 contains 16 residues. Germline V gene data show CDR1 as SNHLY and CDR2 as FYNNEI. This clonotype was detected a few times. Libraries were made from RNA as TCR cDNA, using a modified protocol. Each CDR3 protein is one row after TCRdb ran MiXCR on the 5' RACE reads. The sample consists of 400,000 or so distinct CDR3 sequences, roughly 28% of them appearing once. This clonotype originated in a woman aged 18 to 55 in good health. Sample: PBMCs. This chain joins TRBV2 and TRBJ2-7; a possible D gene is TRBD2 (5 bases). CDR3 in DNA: TGTGCCAGCAGTGACAGTAGGAGGATCGGAGAGCACGAGCAGTACTTC. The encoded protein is CASSDSRRIGEHEQYF.